A selection of T cell receptor beta chains follows, all from one sample in a study of PD-1 blockade in classical Hodgkin lymphoma. Profiled with immunoSEQ multiplex PCR; TCRdb holds only in-frame clones, not every one. The profile covers about 22,000 clones, with approximately 69% appearing a single time and roughly 3.4% taken by the ten largest. Sequenced material: peripheral blood mononuclear cells (PBMCs), taken at baseline. Receptors were obtained from a human donor with classical Hodgkin lymphoma. The CDR3 runs from the conserved cysteine through the conserved F or W. The D gene is left open where the match is weak. Clone size, where shown, is once, few, many, or a class for clones that have expanded.

clone_size: NA
j_call: TRBJ2-2
d_call: NA
cdr3_length: 11
v_call: TRBV9
cdr3_nt: TGTGCCAGCAGCGTGTCCGGGGAGCTGTTTTTT
cdr3_aa: CASSVSGELFF

clone_size: NA
j_call: TRBJ1-1
d_call: NA
cdr3_length: 12
v_call: TRBV10-3
cdr3_nt: TGTGCCGTCAGGCAGGACTCCACTGAAGCTTTCTTT
cdr3_aa: CAVRQDSTEAFF

clone_size: NA
j_call: TRBJ2-7
d_call: TRBD1
cdr3_length: 15
v_call: TRBV4-1
cdr3_nt: TGCGCCAGCAGCCCCTTGAGGGACAGGGTTGGCGAGCAGTACTTC
cdr3_aa: CASSPLRDRVGEQYF

clone_size: NA
j_call: TRBJ2-7
d_call: NA
cdr3_length: 16
v_call: TRBV6-5
cdr3_nt: TGTGCCAGCAGTTACTCATCAGGTAAACCCTCCTACGAGCAGTACTTC
cdr3_aa: CASSYSSGKPSYEQYF

clone_size: NA
j_call: TRBJ2-3
d_call: TRBD2
cdr3_length: 15
v_call: TRBV6-5
cdr3_nt: TGTGCCAGCAGTTTACTAGCGGCTAGCACAGATACGCAGTATTTT
cdr3_aa: CASSLLAASTDTQYF

clone_size: medium-sized
j_call: TRBJ2-7
d_call: NA
cdr3_length: 15
v_call: TRBV28
cdr3_nt: TGTGCCAGCAGTTTCCGGTTCGACAGATCCTACGAGCAGTACTTC
cdr3_aa: CASSFRFDRSYEQYF

clone_size: NA
j_call: TRBJ1-1
d_call: NA
cdr3_length: 16
v_call: TRBV7-6
cdr3_nt: TGTGCCAGCAGCCCGATGGAGGGGGTCGATAACACTGAAGCTTTCTTT
cdr3_aa: CASSPMEGVDNTEAFF

clone_size: few
j_call: TRBJ1-3
d_call: NA
cdr3_length: 15
v_call: TRBV7-6
cdr3_nt: TGTGCCAGCAGCTTGGACAGTGTCTCTGGAAACACCATATATTTT
cdr3_aa: CASSLDSVSGNTIYF

clone_size: NA
j_call: TRBJ2-1
d_call: TRBD2
cdr3_length: 15
v_call: TRBV4-1
cdr3_nt: TGCGCCAGCAGCCAAGAGGGGCGGGGGGGCCCTGAGCAGTTCTTC
cdr3_aa: CASSQEGRGGPEQFF

clone_size: NA
j_call: TRBJ1-4
d_call: TRBD1
cdr3_length: 14
v_call: TRBV9
cdr3_nt: TGTGCCAGCAGCCTGGGACAGAGTAATGAAAAACTGTTTTTT
cdr3_aa: CASSLGQSNEKLFF

clone_size: NA
j_call: TRBJ2-7
d_call: TRBD1
cdr3_length: 13
v_call: TRBV5-5
cdr3_nt: TGTGCCAGCAGACAGGGGCCCCCCTACGAGCAGTACTTC
cdr3_aa: CASRQGPPYEQYF

clone_size: NA
j_call: TRBJ2-1
d_call: NA
cdr3_length: 17
v_call: TRBV19
cdr3_nt: TGTGCCAGTAGTATAGCGCCAGGTAGGGGCTCCTACAATGAGCAGTTCTTC
cdr3_aa: CASSIAPGRGSYNEQFF

clone_size: NA
j_call: TRBJ2-1
d_call: NA
cdr3_length: 13
v_call: TRBV11-2
cdr3_nt: TGTGCCAGCAGCATCGTTTCCTACAATGAGCAGTTCTTC
cdr3_aa: CASSIVSYNEQFF

clone_size: NA
j_call: TRBJ1-4
d_call: NA
cdr3_length: 11
v_call: TRBV28
cdr3_nt: TGTGCCAGCAGTTTTGCTGAAAAACTGTTTTTT
cdr3_aa: CASSFAEKLFF

clone_size: NA
j_call: TRBJ2-7
d_call: TRBD1
cdr3_length: 15
v_call: TRBV7-8
cdr3_nt: TGTGCCAGCAGCAGATCGGGACAGAGTCTCTACGAGCAGTACTTC
cdr3_aa: CASSRSGQSLYEQYF

clone_size: NA
j_call: TRBJ2-7
d_call: NA
cdr3_length: 12
v_call: TRBV10-3
cdr3_nt: TGTGCCATCAGTGAGTCCTACTACGAGCAGTACTTC
cdr3_aa: CAISESYYEQYF

clone_size: NA
j_call: TRBJ1-4
d_call: TRBD1
cdr3_length: 13
v_call: TRBV27
cdr3_nt: TGTGCCAGCAGACCGACAGGGAATGAAAAACTGTTTTTT
cdr3_aa: CASRPTGNEKLFF

clone_size: NA
j_call: TRBJ2-2
d_call: TRBD1
cdr3_length: 13
v_call: TRBV11-3
cdr3_nt: TGTGCCAGCAGCGACAGGGGAACCGGGGAGCTGTTTTTT
cdr3_aa: CASSDRGTGELFF

clone_size: NA
j_call: TRBJ2-7
d_call: TRBD1
cdr3_length: 14
v_call: TRBV28
cdr3_nt: TGTGCCAGCAGTTCCCGGGACAGGACCTACGAGCAGTACTTC
cdr3_aa: CASSSRDRTYEQYF

clone_size: NA
j_call: TRBJ2-7
d_call: TRBD1
cdr3_length: 14
v_call: TRBV19
cdr3_nt: TGTGCCAGTAGTGCAGGACAGGGAACCTACGAGCAGTACTTC
cdr3_aa: CASSAGQGTYEQYF

clone_size: NA
j_call: TRBJ2-3
d_call: TRBD2
cdr3_length: 16
v_call: TRBV5-4
cdr3_nt: TGTGCCAGCAGCGACTGGACTAGCCCGGGGGGGGATACGCAGTATTTT
cdr3_aa: CASSDWTSPGGDTQYF

clone_size: NA
j_call: TRBJ1-1
d_call: TRBD1
cdr3_length: 17
v_call: TRBV19
cdr3_nt: TGTGCCAGTAGTATATATAAAATCGGGACAGGGAACACTGAAGCTTTCTTT
cdr3_aa: CASSIYKIGTGNTEAFF

clone_size: few
j_call: TRBJ2-7
d_call: NA
cdr3_length: 16
v_call: TRBV28
cdr3_nt: TGTGCCAGCACTCCCGCTGGGGGGCAGGCCTCCTACGAGCAGTACTTC
cdr3_aa: CASTPAGGQASYEQYF

clone_size: few
j_call: TRBJ2-1
d_call: TRBD1
cdr3_length: 15
v_call: TRBV5-1
cdr3_nt: TGCGCCAGCAGCCCACAGGGGTATGCCTACAATGAGCAGTTCTTC
cdr3_aa: CASSPQGYAYNEQFF

clone_size: few
j_call: TRBJ2-3
d_call: NA
cdr3_length: 18
v_call: TRBV4-1
cdr3_nt: TGCGCCAGCAGCCAAGGCCCAGGACTCGTTTTTTCCACAGATACGCAGTATTTT
cdr3_aa: CASSQGPGLVFSTDTQYF

clone_size: medium-sized
j_call: TRBJ2-1
d_call: NA
cdr3_length: 13
v_call: TRBV19
cdr3_nt: TGTGCCAGTAGTATTCGTCCGGGGAATGAGCAGTTCTTC
cdr3_aa: CASSIRPGNEQFF

clone_size: NA
j_call: TRBJ2-1
d_call: NA
cdr3_length: 14
v_call: TRBV11-2
cdr3_nt: TGTGCCAGCAGCTCACGGGGGTCCTACAATGAGCAGTTCTTC
cdr3_aa: CASSSRGSYNEQFF

clone_size: NA
j_call: TRBJ2-1
d_call: TRBD2
cdr3_length: 15
v_call: TRBV7-6
cdr3_nt: TGTGCCAGCAGCTCGAGCGGGGGGGCCTACAATGAGCAGTTCTTC
cdr3_aa: CASSSSGGAYNEQFF

clone_size: NA
j_call: TRBJ2-7
d_call: TRBD2
cdr3_length: 14
v_call: TRBV11-1
cdr3_nt: TGTGCCAGCAGCTTGGGCGGGGGAGTCTTCGAGCAGTACTTC
cdr3_aa: CASSLGGGVFEQYF

clone_size: NA
j_call: TRBJ2-6
d_call: NA
cdr3_length: 13
v_call: TRBV5-6
cdr3_nt: TGTGCCAGCAGCTTGGCTGGGGCCAACGTCCTGACTTTC
cdr3_aa: CASSLAGANVLTF

clone_size: NA
j_call: TRBJ1-2
d_call: NA
cdr3_length: 18
v_call: TRBV18
cdr3_nt: TGTGCCAGCTCACCCTCGGGGGGCCCGGAAGAGACCAACTATGGCTACACCTTC
cdr3_aa: CASSPSGGPEETNYGYTF

clone_size: NA
j_call: TRBJ1-6
d_call: NA
cdr3_length: 14
v_call: TRBV7-6
cdr3_nt: TGTGCCAGCAGTTCTTCCGGCGGAAATTCACCCCTCCACTTT
cdr3_aa: CASSSSGGNSPLHF

clone_size: few
j_call: TRBJ2-1
d_call: NA
cdr3_length: 15
v_call: TRBV11-2
cdr3_nt: TGTGCCAGCAGGGGAGCCCGGGACGGATACAATGAGCAGTTCTTC
cdr3_aa: CASRGARDGYNEQFF

clone_size: NA
j_call: TRBJ1-1
d_call: NA
cdr3_length: 12
v_call: TRBV28
cdr3_nt: TGTGCCAGCAGGGGATGGGGGACTGAAGCTTTCTTT
cdr3_aa: CASRGWGTEAFF

clone_size: NA
j_call: TRBJ2-7
d_call: TRBD2
cdr3_length: 17
v_call: TRBV27
cdr3_nt: TGTGCCAGCAGCGGATGGACTAGCGGGCTTAGCTCCTACGAGCAGTACTTC
cdr3_aa: CASSGWTSGLSSYEQYF

clone_size: few
j_call: TRBJ1-2
d_call: NA
cdr3_length: 13
v_call: TRBV19
cdr3_nt: TGTGCCAGTAGTATCGGCATTAACTATGGCTACACCTTC
cdr3_aa: CASSIGINYGYTF

clone_size: NA
j_call: TRBJ1-4
d_call: NA
cdr3_length: 13
v_call: TRBV7-2
cdr3_nt: TGTGCCAGCAGCCTCGTGGGAGGTGAAAAACTGTTTTTT
cdr3_aa: CASSLVGGEKLFF

clone_size: NA
j_call: TRBJ2-2
d_call: NA
cdr3_length: 15
v_call: TRBV7-2
cdr3_nt: TGTGCCAGCACCCCGGGGCCAGCGAACACCGGGGAGCTGTTTTTT
cdr3_aa: CASTPGPANTGELFF